The 25 T cell receptor beta chains below come from one sample, sequenced in a study of siplizumab effects on memory and regulatory T cells. Profiling relied on immunoSEQ multiplex PCR, and the TCRdb table lists in-frame clones only, not all of them. The sample lists around 78,000 clones, under 95% occurring once. The sample taken for sequencing was CD8+ T cells sorted from blood. The receptor set was obtained from a human donor in good health.

The rearrangement links TRBV27 to TRBJ2-2, with 9 bases that match TRBD2. The CDR3 runs to 15 residues. J lost 6 bases, V lost 0 bases, and 2 bases had no gene match. Germline values: CDR1 MNHEY, CDR2 SMNVEV (reference sequence). CDR3: CASSLSRGRAGELFF. CDR3 coding DNA: TGTGCCAGCAGTTTATCGCGCGGGAGGGCCGGGGAGCTGTTTTTT.

The V and J genes are TRBV7-8 and TRBJ2-7; D gene uncertain. The germline V gene has CDR1 SGHVS and CDR2 FQNEAQ. V shed 1 base and J shed 3 bases, with 10 bases lying between them. This CDR3 is 14 amino acids long. The CDR3 DNA reads TGTGCCAGCAGCTTAGGGCAGGCCGGCTACGAGCAGTACTTC. It encodes CASSLGQAGYEQYF.

This chain joins TRBV6-4 and TRBJ2-1, with D possibly matching TRBD1 (8 bases). CDR1 is MRHNA and CDR2 is SNTAGT in the germline V gene. Between the trimmed V and J ends, which lost 0 bases and 8 bases, there was a span of 14 bases. The CDR3 length is 15 residues. The chain's CDR3 is CASSDSNTGGDEQFF. CDR3 DNA: TGTGCCAGCAGTGACTCAAACACAGGGGGGGATGAGCAGTTCTTC.

The rearrangement links TRBV29-1 to TRBJ2-5; 11 bases line up with TRBD1. The V gene's germline CDR1 is SQVTM and CDR2 ANQGSEA. J was trimmed by 5 bases and V by 6 bases; bases with no gene match: 8. CDR3 length: 14 amino acids. In DNA, the CDR3 is TGCAGCGTCCTGGGGACAGGGGGAATTGAGACCCAGTACTTC. It encodes CSVLGTGGIETQYF.

This clone has more than one count but fewer than ten. The chain uses TRBV4-2 and TRBJ2-2; possibly TRBD1 or TRBD2 for D (7 bases each). CDR3 length: 17 amino acids. Trimming shortened V by 4 bases and J by 0 bases, and 15 bases separated the two germline ends. CDR1 LGHNA and CDR2 YNFKEQ come from the germline V gene. The DNA of the CDR3 is TGTGCCAGCAGCCCCGGGGGGACAGAGACGAACACCGGGGAGCTGTTTTTT. Its translation: CASSPGGTETNTGELFF.

The V and J genes are TRBV6-1 and TRBJ1-4; no definite D call. The V gene lost 7 bases and the J gene lost 4 bases, with 16 bases spanning the gap. There are 15 residues in the CDR3. Germline CDR1 MNHNS, CDR2 SASEGT. CDR3 residues: CASIRTDAINEKLFF. CDR3 nucleotide sequence: TGTGCCAGCATAAGGACCGATGCAATTAATGAAAAACTGTTTTTT.

The V call is TRBV29-1, the J call TRBJ2-1; D gene uncertain. With 4 bases removed from V and 9 bases from J, the gap between germline ends came to 10 bases. The CDR3 extends over 11 amino acids. Germline values: CDR1 SQVTM, CDR2 ANQGSEA. The CDR3 protein is CSVVARGEQFF. CDR3 nucleotides: TGCAGCGTTGTCGCGAGAGGTGAGCAGTTCTTC.

The chain couples TRBV29-1 to TRBJ2-3; D is possibly TRBD2 (5 bases). This CDR3 has 15 residues. The germline V and J ends were trimmed by 4 bases and 0 bases, with 14 bases remaining between them. CDR1 and CDR2 from the germline V gene are SQVTM and ANQGSEA. For the CDR3, the DNA is TGCAGCGTTGTCATAGCGTCAATGAGCACAGATACGCAGTATTTT. Protein product: CSVVIASMSTDTQYF.

The rearrangement links TRBV6-5 to TRBJ2-1, with D possibly TRBD1 on 5 matching bases. The CDR3 consists of 13 residues. Deletions cut 5 bases from V and 7 bases from J, with 12 bases between. CDR1 and CDR2 (germline): MNHEY, SVGAGI. The CDR3 nucleotides read TGTGCCAGCAGTCAGACAGTAGGGAATGAGCAGTTCTTC. The encoded protein is CASSQTVGNEQFF.

The chain uses TRBV20-1 and TRBJ1-2; no clear D gene. V shed 2 bases and J shed 7 bases, with 8 bases lying between them. CDR1 DFQATT and CDR2 SNEGSKA come from the germline V gene (reference sequence). The CDR3 has 11 amino acids. The CDR3 sequence is CSARLSSGYTF. The CDR3 DNA sequence: TGCAGTGCTAGACTCTCGTCTGGCTACACCTTC.

The V gene is TRBV10-1, the J gene TRBJ2-3; D ambiguous. From germline, CDR1 is WNHNN and CDR2 SYGVQD (reference sequence). The CDR3 contains 16 residues. The ends were cut back, 2 bases at V and 0 bases at J, with 12 bases in the middle. CDR3 sequence reads: CASSERIAASTDTQYF. The DNA of the CDR3 is TGCGCCAGCAGTGAGAGAATAGCCGCTAGCACAGATACGCAGTATTTT.

The chain's CDR3 is CASSQPLLGQETQYF. The CDR3 DNA reads TGCGCCAGCAGCCAACCCCTCTTAGGGCAAGAGACCCAGTACTTC. The V and J genes are TRBV4-1 and TRBJ2-5, with no clear D. The CDR3 extends over 15 amino acids. Germline V gene lookup returns CDR1 MGHRA and CDR2 YSYEKL. Deletions cut 2 bases from V and 2 bases from J, with 12 bases between.

V usage is TRBV2 and J usage is TRBJ1-2; the match to TRBD1 covers 10 bases. V lost 6 bases, J lost 0 bases, and 1 base stayed unmatched. Germline values: CDR1 SNHLY, CDR2 FYNNEI. This CDR3 region has 14 residues. CDR3 loop: CASSGTGANYGYTF. CDR3 DNA: TGTGCCAGCAGCGGGACAGGGGCTAACTATGGCTACACCTTC.

The rearrangement joins TRBV10-2 to TRBJ2-5, with D unresolved. V shed 6 bases and J shed 5 bases, with 13 bases lying between them. Germline CDR1 reads WSHSY; CDR2 reads SAAADI. CDR3 length: 13 residues. Here the CDR3 DNA reads TGCGCCAGCAGCCCGCTGACCGCCGAGACCCAGTACTTC. It codes for CASSPLTAETQYF.

This chain uses TRBV6-5 with TRBJ1-3; possibly TRBD1 for D (6 bases). This CDR3 has 15 residues. V dropped 6 bases and J dropped 0 bases, with 12 bases sitting between them. The germline gives CDR1 MNHEY, CDR2 SVGAGI. CDR3 nucleotide sequence: TGTGCCAGCAGACTGGACAGAAGCTCTGGAAACACCATATATTTT. The encoded protein is CASRLDRSSGNTIYF.

The V gene is TRBV7-2, the J gene TRBJ1-3; no clear D gene. Trimming took 0 bases from V and 4 from J, leaving 1 base between them. The length of the CDR3 is 12 residues. CDR1 is SGHTA and CDR2 is FQGNSA in the germline V gene. This CDR3 is CASSLAGNTIYF. CDR3 sequence (DNA): TGTGCCAGCAGCTTAGCGGGAAACACCATATATTTT.

The V call is TRBV6-5, the J call TRBJ1-2; D is possibly TRBD1 (6 bases). In germline, CDR1 is MNHEY, CDR2 SVGAGI. Trimming cost V 10 bases and J 5 bases, with 17 bases left between them. This CDR3 contains 13 residues. The CDR3 nucleotides read TGTGCCATCACCCTCGGACAGCTATATGGCTACACCTTC. Translating gives CAITLGQLYGYTF.

This clone was seen only a few times. The chain recombines TRBV5-6 with TRBJ2-3; D tentatively fits TRBD1 or TRBD2 (6 bases each). V lost 4 bases, J lost 6 bases, and 18 bases lay in between. Per germline, CDR1 SGHDT and CDR2 YYEEEE. The CDR3 consists of 15 residues. This chain's CDR3 is CASSPQGGGLDTQYF. CDR3 DNA: TGTGCCAGCAGCCCTCAAGGAGGGGGATTGGATACGCAGTATTTT.

At least ten counts were recorded for this clone. The chain couples TRBV10-3 to TRBJ1-5, with 10 nucleotides matching TRBD1. Germline assignment: CDR1 ENHRY and CDR2 SYGVKD. The ends lost 0 bases at V and 5 bases at J; junction bases unmatched: 7. CDR3 size: 17 residues. DNA for the CDR3: TGTGCCATCAGTGAGTCGATAGCGGACAGGGGGGATCAGCCCCAGCATTTT. Amino acid sequence: CAISESIADRGDQPQHF.

CDR3 bases: TGTGCCAGCAGCTTAGCGCAGTACAGGGTAGACGAAAAACTGTTTTTT. Protein product: CASSLAQYRVDEKLFF. The chain employs TRBV7-2 and TRBJ1-4; D is possibly TRBD1 (6 bases). Germline CDR1 and CDR2: SGHTA and FQGNSA. The CDR3 loop spans 16 amino acids. Trimming left V 0 bases short and J 8 bases short, with 16 bases between.

J is TRBJ1-2 and V is TRBV5-6, with 7 bases identical to TRBD1. This CDR3 spans 14 amino acids. With 0 bases clipped from V and 2 bases from J, the junction kept 1 base outside the gene matches. CDR1 is SGHDT and CDR2 is YYEEEE in the germline V gene. This chain's CDR3 is CASSLVGQNYGYTF. CDR3 nucleotides: TGTGCCAGCAGCTTGGTGGGACAGAACTATGGCTACACCTTC.

V gene TRBV7-9 combines with J gene TRBJ1-2; maybe TRBD1 (6 bases). CDR1 is SEHNR, CDR2 FQNEAQ, per germline (reference sequence). V lost 2 bases and J 5 bases, leaving 12 bases between the germline ends. The CDR3 has 14 amino acids. CDR3 residues: CASSLTGSVYGYTF. Written as DNA, the CDR3 is TGTGCCAGCAGCTTAACAGGGTCGGTATATGGCTACACCTTC.

CDR3 sequence: CASSGQLNTGELFF. As DNA, the CDR3 is TGTGCCAGCTCGGGACAGCTGAACACCGGGGAGCTGTTTTTT. The genes are TRBV2 and TRBJ2-2; 7 bases fit TRBD1. Germline V gene lookup returns CDR1 SNHLY and CDR2 FYNNEI. J lost 1 base, V lost 8 bases, and 4 bases had no gene match. The CDR3 covers 14 residues.

The V and J genes are TRBV4-2 and TRBJ2-7; possible D gene TRBD2, 6 bases. Trimming stripped 0 bases from V and 0 bases from J, with 12 bases between. The CDR3 spans 16 residues. Germline-derived CDR1 and CDR2 are LGHNA and YNFKEQ. The CDR3 sequence is CASSQEEGLFSYEQYF. The CDR3, as DNA: TGTGCCAGCAGCCAAGAGGAGGGACTCTTCTCCTACGAGCAGTACTTC.

This clone was counted only a few times. The rearrangement joins TRBV21-1 to TRBJ2-2; the table's TRBD1 call for D was not verified on the DNA. TRBV21-1 is a recognized pseudogene. This CDR3 comprises 17 residues. The CDR3, as DNA: TGTGCCAGCAGCAAAGAGCCAGGGCGTTCGAACACCGGGGAGCTGTTTTTT. It translates to CASSKEPGRSNTGELFF.